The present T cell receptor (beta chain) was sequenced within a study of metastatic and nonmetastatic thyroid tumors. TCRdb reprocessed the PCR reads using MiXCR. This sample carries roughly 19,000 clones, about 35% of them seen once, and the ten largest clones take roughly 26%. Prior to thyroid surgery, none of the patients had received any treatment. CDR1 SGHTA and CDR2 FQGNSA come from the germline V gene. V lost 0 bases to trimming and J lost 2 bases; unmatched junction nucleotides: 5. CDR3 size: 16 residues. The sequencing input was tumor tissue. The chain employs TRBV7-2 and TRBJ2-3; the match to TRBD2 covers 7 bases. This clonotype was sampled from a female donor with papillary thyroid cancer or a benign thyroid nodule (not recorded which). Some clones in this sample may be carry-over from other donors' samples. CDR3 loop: CASSLAASGNTDTQYF. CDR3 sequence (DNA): TGTGCCAGCAGCTTAGCGGCTAGCGGAAACACAGATACGCAGTATTTT.